The 27 T cell receptor beta chains in this list originate from one sample, sequenced in a study of T cells in Graves' hyperthyroidism and ophthalmopathy. From RNA transcripts, TCR beta CDR3 regions were amplified. With the HTBI primer set, the TCR CDR3 went through a first round of RT-PCR. From the multiplex PCR reads, TCRdb called clonotypes with MiXCR, one entry per CDR3 protein. In the table there are around 110,000 distinct CDR3 sequences, about 15% of which are singletons. Sequencing was carried out using blood. The receptors shown here come from a woman in her forties or fifties with Graves' hyperthyroidism.

This clonotype came up a few times. The junction and the germline gene differ at one end; a read error may be behind it. The chain couples TRBV12-3 or TRBV12-4 to TRBJ2-1, with unresolved D. The CDR3 covers 11 residues. CDR3 in DNA: TGTGCCAGCAGTTTAGGGTCGAAAGGGATCTTC. This sequence encodes CASSLGSKGIF.

This clonotype was seen ten or more times. This chain joins TRBV7-8 and TRBJ1-2; tentative D call: TRBD1 (6 bases). Trimming removed 4 bases from V and 4 bases from J, with 16 bases in between. The CDR3 length is 15 residues. Germline lookup yields CDR1 SGHVS and CDR2 FQNEAQ. The CDR3 spells CASSSRQARSYGYTF. The DNA for the CDR3 is TGTGCCAGCAGCTCCAGACAGGCCAGGAGCTATGGCTACACCTTC.

Many counts were recorded for this clonotype. The chain joins TRBV5-6 to TRBJ1-1; tentatively, D is TRBD1 (6 bases). The CDR3 is made up of 14 amino acids. Per germline, CDR1 SGHDT and CDR2 YYEEEE. V was shortened by 2 bases and J by 0 bases, with 8 bases between the two germline ends. CDR3 bases: TGTGCCAGCAGCTTCGGACAGTTGAACACTGAAGCTTTCTTT. Translation: CASSFGQLNTEAFF.

This clonotype was seen ten or more times. The chain links TRBV10-3 to TRBJ2-5; 7 bases fit TRBD2. The CDR3 is 13 residues long. Trimming cost V 8 bases and J 2 bases; bases outside gene matches: 5. Looked up from germline, CDR1 is ENHRY and CDR2 is SYGVKD. The CDR3 nucleotides are TGTGCCATCGCAGCTAGCGGTCAAGAGACCCAGTACTTC. Residues: CAIAASGQETQYF.

This clonotype was counted ten times or more. This rearrangement joins TRBV19 to TRBJ1-5; no clear D. The CDR3 sequence is 14 residues long. Germline assignment: CDR1 LNHDA and CDR2 SQIVND (reference sequence). V was trimmed by 6 bases and J by 6 bases, leaving 15 bases between them. CDR3 region: CASRAFLGSQPQHF. Written as DNA, the CDR3 is TGTGCCAGTAGGGCCTTTTTGGGAAGTCAGCCCCAGCATTTT.

This clonotype has just one count. The rearrangement links TRBV7-8 to TRBJ1-1; no clear D. V shed 1 base and J shed 2 bases, with 11 bases lying between them. Looked up from germline, CDR1 is SGHVS and CDR2 is FQNEAQ. The CDR3 runs 15 residues. CDR3 sequence (DNA): TGTGCCAGCAGCTTAGGGGTGGCCCTTAACACTGAAGCTTTCTTT. It yields the protein CASSLGVALNTEAFF. Complete variable domain (other parts from reference TRBV7-8 and TRBJ1-1): GAGVSQSPRYKVAKRGQDVALRCDPISGHVSLFWYQQALGQGPEFLTYFQNEAQLDKSGLPSDRFFAERPEGSVSTLKIQRTQQEDSAVYLCASSLGVALNTEAFFGQGTRLTVV.

The chain uses TRBV6-1 and TRBJ2-2; TRBD1 agrees at 9 bases. The CDR3 extends over 16 amino acids. With V trimmed by 2 bases and J by 2 bases, 3 bases remained unmatched. CDR1 and CDR2 from the germline V gene are MNHNS and SASEGT. DNA for the CDR3: TGTGCCAGCAGTGAACCGGGACAGGGTAACACCGGGGAGCTGTTTTTT. Translating gives CASSEPGQGNTGELFF.

The sample holds many counts of this clonotype. The V gene is TRBV20-1, the J gene TRBJ2-5; TRBD1 matches at 10 bases. V lost 6 bases, J lost 5 bases, and 12 bases stayed unmatched. Germline loops: CDR1 DFQATT, CDR2 SNEGSKA (reference sequence). The CDR3 extends over 15 amino acids. CDR3 residues: CSATGTGDPRETQYF. CDR3 sequence (DNA): TGCAGTGCGACCGGGACAGGGGATCCGCGGGAGACCCAGTACTTC.

This clonotype was seen many times. The rearrangement uses TRBV18 and TRBJ1-5; weak D call: TRBD1 (5 bases). The CDR3 extends over 18 amino acids. The germline V gene has CDR1 KGHSH and CDR2 LQKENI. Trimming stripped 2 bases from V and 3 bases from J, with 20 bases between. The CDR3 sequence is CASSPVGRDRYDNQPQHF. In DNA, the CDR3 is TGTGCCAGCTCACCAGTTGGCAGGGACCGGTATGACAATCAGCCCCAGCATTTT.

This clonotype was counted ten times or more. The V and J genes are TRBV3-1 and TRBJ2-5, with 10 bases matching TRBD2. J lost 4 bases, V lost 6 bases, and 23 bases had no gene match. This CDR3 region has 20 residues. Looked up from germline, CDR1 is LGHDT and CDR2 is YNNKEL (reference sequence). The CDR3 DNA sequence: TGTGCCAGCAGTCCCCCCTCGGGAGCGGGAGGGCCTGTCGGCCGAGAGACCCAGTACTTC. Translating it yields CASSPPSGAGGPVGRETQYF.

This clonotype was observed many times. This chain joins TRBV20-1 and TRBJ2-2; D possibly corresponds to TRBD2 (6 bases). V was shortened by 0 bases and J by 1 base, with 15 bases between the two germline ends. The germline gives CDR1 DFQATT, CDR2 SNEGSKA (reference sequence). The CDR3 consists of 17 residues. For the CDR3, the DNA is TGCAGTGCTAGAGAGACGGGCGGGGCAGGGAACACCGGGGAGCTGTTTTTT. This codes for CSARETGGAGNTGELFF.

The CDR3 sequence: CASSLGQGESSEAFF. The CDR3 nucleotides read TGCGCCAGCAGCTTGGGACAGGGTGAAAGTAGTGAAGCTTTCTTT. The chain carries TRBV5-1 and TRBJ1-1; 7 nucleotides agree with TRBD1. Germline CDR1 and CDR2: SGHRS and YFSETQ. This CDR3 is built from 15 residues. The V segment lost 0 bases and the J segment 7 bases; nucleotides outside the gene matches: 9.

As for this clonotype: With a much larger clone just one base away, this may be a read error. The rearrangement joins TRBV28 to TRBJ2-7; TRBD2 is a possible D gene (5 bases). The V and J ends lost 7 bases and 6 bases respectively, with 13 bases between them. The CDR3 has 12 residues. The germline V gene has CDR1 MDHEN and CDR2 SYDVKM. CDR3 nucleotides: TGTGCCAGCACCGGACTTTTGGGCGAGCAGTACTTC. Its protein product is CASTGLLGEQYF.

This clonotype has at least ten counts. The chain links TRBV20-1 to TRBJ2-4; weak D call: TRBD2 (5 bases). In germline, CDR1 is DFQATT, CDR2 SNEGSKA (reference sequence). This CDR3 is built from 11 residues. The CDR3 protein is CSGVMENIQYF. CDR3 DNA: TGCAGCGGGGTAATGGAAAACATTCAGTACTTC.

This clonotype occurred a few times. The V gene is TRBV4-1, the J gene TRBJ2-3, with 9 positions matching TRBD1. Germline values: CDR1 MGHRA, CDR2 YSYEKL. The CDR3 is 15 amino acids. V was clipped by 4 bases and J by 4 bases; unmatched bases: 6. CDR3 residues: CASSPGQGGADTQYF. In DNA form, the CDR3 reads TGCGCCAGCAGCCCGGGACAGGGTGGTGCAGATACGCAGTATTTT.

The genes are TRBV2 and TRBJ2-5; TRBD2 matches at 10 bases. Germline-derived CDR1 and CDR2 are SNHLY and FYNNEI. Unmatched junction bases numbered 7, after V lost 7 bases and J lost 5 bases. The CDR3 sequence is 14 residues long. DNA for the CDR3: TGTGCCAGCAAGAGAACTAGCGGGGACGAGACCCAGTACTTC. Translating it yields CASKRTSGDETQYF. Combining the CDR3 with reference TRBV2 and TRBJ2-5 gives the whole variable domain EPEVTQTPSHQVTQMGQEVILRCVPISNHLYFYWYRQILGQKVEFLVSFYNNEISEKSEIFDDQFSVERPDGSNFTLKIRSTKLEDSAMYFCASKRTSGDETQYFGPGTRLLVL.

In this sample, this clonotype turned up a few times. The rearrangement links TRBV5-4 to TRBJ2-5, with TRBD1 as a possible D gene (6 bases). Germline V gene lookup returns CDR1 SGHNT and CDR2 YYREEE (reference sequence). Trimming removed 0 bases at V and 6 bases at J, with 12 bases between. The CDR3 runs to 14 residues. The CDR3 DNA is TGTGCCAGCAGCTTGGACAGGGTGGAGAAGACCCAGTACTTC. Translation: CASSLDRVEKTQYF.

This clonotype was recorded at least ten times. J is TRBJ2-1 and V is TRBV7-3; D perhaps matches TRBD2 (6 bases). Germline CDR1 reads SGHTA; CDR2 reads FQGTGA. V lost 2 bases and J lost 3, with 8 bases in between. The length of the CDR3 is 14 residues. The CDR3, as DNA: TGTGCCAGCAGCTTACGAGCGGGCTACAATGAGCAGTTCTTC. As protein: CASSLRAGYNEQFF. The full variable domain, its missing parts supplied by reference TRBV7-3 and TRBJ2-1, is GAGVSQTPSNKVTEKGKYVELRCDPISGHTALYWYRQSLGQGPEFLIYFQGTGAADDSGLPNDRFFAVRPEGSVSTLKIQRTERGDSAVYLCASSLRAGYNEQFFGPGTRLTVL.

This chain connects TRBV10-3 to TRBJ1-5; no clear D. This CDR3 is 15 amino acids long. Between the trimmed V and J ends, which lost 7 bases and 0 bases, there was a span of 13 bases. CDR1 and CDR2 from the germline V gene are ENHRY and SYGVKD. The CDR3 DNA is TGTGCCATCATAGCGGGAGCCCTTAGCAATCAGCCCCAGCATTTT. Translation gives CAIIAGALSNQPQHF.

The chain recombines TRBV7-2 with TRBJ2-3, with D perhaps TRBD1 (6 bases). CDR3 length equals 16 residues. Trimming shortened V by 2 bases and J by 1 base, and 13 bases separated the two germline ends. The germline gives CDR1 SGHTA, CDR2 FQGNSA. The CDR3 DNA reads TGTGCCAGCAGCTTAATGAGAGCAGGGGGCACAGATACGCAGTATTTT. Protein product: CASSLMRAGGTDTQYF.

The chain uses TRBV11-2 and TRBJ2-1; 7 nucleotides match TRBD2. The trim removed 1 base at V and 4 bases at J, leaving 4 bases unmatched. CDR3 length: 15 residues. The germline V gene encodes CDR1 SGHAT and CDR2 FQNNGV. The CDR3 sequence is CASSLGPAGYNEQFF. CDR3 nucleotide sequence: TGTGCCAGCAGCTTAGGGCCAGCGGGGTACAATGAGCAGTTCTTC.

This clonotype was recorded at least ten times. A single base separates this from a much larger clone, so it may be a read error. The chain combines TRBV2 with TRBJ1-2; D uncertain. CDR1 is SNHLY, CDR2 FYNNEI, per germline. The CDR3 extends over 13 amino acids. V lost 4 bases and J lost 8, with 14 bases in between. CDR3 coding DNA: TGTGCCAGCAGTGGAGGTAACCAACACGGCTACACCTTC. Translated, it gives CASSGGNQHGYTF.

This clonotype is medium-sized. The rearrangement links TRBV30 to TRBJ2-5; D is unresolved. Trimming shortened V by 2 bases and J by 1 base, and 11 bases separated the two germline ends. The CDR3 is made up of 14 amino acids. Germline CDR1 GTSNPN, CDR2 SVGIG (reference sequence). The CDR3 DNA is TGTGCCTGGAGTAAAGTGGTCTTCCAAGAGACCCAGTACTTC. As protein: CAWSKVVFQETQYF.

The CDR3 region has the DNA TGTGCCAGCAGCTTAGATATAACCAGCATTGAGCAGTTCTTC. Translating gives CASSLDITSIEQFF. V gene TRBV11-2 combines with J gene TRBJ2-1; D is uncertain. Trimming cost V 0 bases and J 9 bases, with 12 bases left between them. The CDR3 extends over 14 amino acids. Germline values: CDR1 SGHAT, CDR2 FQNNGV.

Many counts were recorded for this clonotype. The chain uses TRBV20-1 and TRBJ1-4; possibly TRBD1 for D (5 bases). Trimming stripped 0 bases from V and 7 bases from J, with 12 bases between. The CDR3 is made up of 14 amino acids. Germline lookup yields CDR1 DFQATT and CDR2 SNEGSKA (reference sequence). The CDR3 is CSARDGGVGEKLFF. CDR3 coding DNA: TGCAGTGCTAGAGATGGGGGGGTTGGTGAAAAACTGTTTTTT.

Only a few counts were recorded for this clonotype. This chain joins TRBV28 and TRBJ1-1; D is perhaps TRBD1 (5 bases). Germline V CDR1 and CDR2: MDHEN, SYDVKM. V gave up 6 bases and J gave up 10 bases, with 27 bases separating them. This CDR3 has 16 residues. In nucleotides, the CDR3 is TGTGCCAGCAGCCCAAACACATTCCTAAGGGGCCAAGGAGCTTTCTTT. It translates to CASSPNTFLRGQGAFF.

This clonotype was recorded at least ten times. The CDR3 protein is CASSASDQETQYF. CDR3 in DNA: TGTGCCAGCAGCGCGTCGGACCAAGAGACCCAGTACTTC. The J gene is TRBJ2-5, the V gene TRBV9; the D is unclear. Germline CDR1 SGDLS, CDR2 YYNGEE. The CDR3 runs 13 residues. V lost 3 bases, J lost 0 bases, and 6 bases lay in between.